Described below is a single TCR beta chain sequence and its context. This sample was included in a study of blood T cell repertoires in COVID-19. Study-wide context: T cells, B-cell-depleted T cells, or PBMCs supplied cDNA or gDNA.

Here immunoSEQ multiplex PCR was the method, and the copy in TCRdb shows in-frame clones only, minus some. The sample holds tens of thousands of clones, around four fifths seen once. The V gene end was trimmed by 5 bases and the J gene end by 8 bases; junction bases not matched to a gene: 12. Germline CDR1 and CDR2: MDHEN and SYDVKM. CDR3 length: 16 amino acids. This chain connects TRBV28 to TRBJ1-4, with 9 bases identical to TRBD1. The sample comprised peripheral blood. This TCR came from a human donor in a cohort sampled during active COVID-19. CDR3 in amino acids: CASSAQSTGGREKLFF. The CDR3 nucleotides read TGTGCCAGCAGTGCGCAGTCGACAGGGGGTCGAGAAAAACTGTTTTTT.